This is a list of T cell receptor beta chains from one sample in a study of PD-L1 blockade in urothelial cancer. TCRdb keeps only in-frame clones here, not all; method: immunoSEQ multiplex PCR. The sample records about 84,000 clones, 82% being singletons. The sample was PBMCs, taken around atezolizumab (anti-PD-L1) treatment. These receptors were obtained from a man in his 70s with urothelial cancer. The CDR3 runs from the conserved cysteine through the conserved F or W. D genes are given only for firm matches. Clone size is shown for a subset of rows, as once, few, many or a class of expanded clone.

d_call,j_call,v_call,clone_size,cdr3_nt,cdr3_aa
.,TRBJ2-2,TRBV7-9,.,TGTGCCAGCACCACAGAACGGGAGCTGTTTTTT,CASTTERELFF
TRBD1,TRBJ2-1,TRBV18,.,TGTGCCAGCTCATCGGACAGGGGGCCGGACAATGAGCAGTTCTTC,CASSSDRGPDNEQFF
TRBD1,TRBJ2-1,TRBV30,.,TGTGCCTGGAGTCCGACAGGGTACAATGAGCAGTTCTTC,CAWSPTGYNEQFF
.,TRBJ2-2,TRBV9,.,TGTGCCAGCAGCGCCACGCCAATCCACAGTGGGGAGCTGTTTTTT,CASSATPIHSGELFF
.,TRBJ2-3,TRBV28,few,TGTGCCAGCAGTTGGACAGGCACAGATACGCAGTATTTT,CASSWTGTDTQYF
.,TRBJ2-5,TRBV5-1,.,TGCGCCAGCAGCTTGGAAGCCCAAGAGACCCAGTACTTC,CASSLEAQETQYF
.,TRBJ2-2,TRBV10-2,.,TGCGCCAGCAGTGAGACGACTAGGGGTGCCGGGGAGCTGTTTTTT,CASSETTRGAGELFF
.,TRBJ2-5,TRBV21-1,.,TGTGCCAGCAGCAAAGTCGTAGGGACAGGGGGCAAGGAGACCCAGTACTTC,CASSKVVGTGGKETQYF
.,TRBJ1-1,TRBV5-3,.,TGTGCCAGAAGCTCAACCGGGAAAAGTGACACTGAAGCTTTCTTT,CARSSTGKSDTEAFF
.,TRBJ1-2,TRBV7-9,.,TGTGCCAGCAGCCGCCCACAGGGCGCAGACTACACCTTC,CASSRPQGADYTF
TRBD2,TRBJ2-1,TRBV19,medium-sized,TGTGCCAGTAGGAAGACTAGCGGGGCCTACAATGAGCAGTTCTTC,CASRKTSGAYNEQFF
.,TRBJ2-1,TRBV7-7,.,TGTGCCAGCAGCTTAGTGGCAGGGGAAAATGAGCAGTTCTTC,CASSLVAGENEQFF
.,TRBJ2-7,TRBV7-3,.,TGTGCCAGCAGCCCCGCCGAGGACGAGCAGTACTTC,CASSPAEDEQYF
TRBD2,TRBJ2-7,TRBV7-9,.,TGTGCCAGCAGCCTCGGGCGTATACTAGCGGGAGGGCCCTACGAGCAGTACTTC,CASSLGRILAGGPYEQYF
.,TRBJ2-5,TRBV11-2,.,TGTGCCAGCAGCTTAGGAGAGAGGGTGGAGACCCAGTACTTC,CASSLGERVETQYF
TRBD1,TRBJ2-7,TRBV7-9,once,TGTGCCAGCAGCTTCTTGAAGGGACAGCCCTCCTACGAGCAGTACTTC,CASSFLKGQPSYEQYF
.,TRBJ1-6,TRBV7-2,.,TGTGCCAGCAGTACCCTGGGGGGTGGTAATTCACCCCTCCACTTT,CASSTLGGGNSPLHF
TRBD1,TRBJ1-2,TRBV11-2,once,TGTGCCAGCAGCACGACAGGGGGCGCCGGCTATGGCTACACCTTC,CASSTTGGAGYGYTF
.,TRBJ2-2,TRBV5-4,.,TGTGCCAGCAGCTTACACTTTGAGGAAGTGGAGCTGTTTTTT,CASSLHFEEVELFF
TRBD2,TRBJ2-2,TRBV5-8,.,TGTGCCAGCAGCTTCCCGACTAGCGGGATAATTTCCGGGGAGCTGTTTTTT,CASSFPTSGIISGELFF
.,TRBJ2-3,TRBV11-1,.,TGTGCCAGCAGCTTGAGAATAGATACGCAGTATTTT,CASSLRIDTQYF
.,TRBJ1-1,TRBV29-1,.,TGCAGCGCCTCGCGAGGGGGGAACACTGAAGCTTTCTTT,CSASRGGNTEAFF
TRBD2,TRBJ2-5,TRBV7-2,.,TGTGCCAGCAGCTTGGGACTAGCGGGCCCGGAGACCCAGTACTTC,CASSLGLAGPETQYF
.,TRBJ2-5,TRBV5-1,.,TGCGCCAGCAGCTTGGTGGGGGCCTCCCAAGAGACCCAGTACTTC,CASSLVGASQETQYF
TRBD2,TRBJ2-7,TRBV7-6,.,TGTGCCAGCAGCTTAGGACTAGCGTCCTACGAGCAGTACTTC,CASSLGLASYEQYF
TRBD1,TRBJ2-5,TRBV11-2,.,TGTGCCAGCAGCCGGAACAGGGGCGGAGAGACCCAGTACTTC,CASSRNRGGETQYF
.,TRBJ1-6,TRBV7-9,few,TGTGCCAGCAGCTTAGCGACTGACCCTGGGTCACCCCTCCACTTT,CASSLATDPGSPLHF
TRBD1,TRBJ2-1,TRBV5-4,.,TGTGCCAGCAGCGCGACAGGGGATGGGAATGAGCAGTTCTTC,CASSATGDGNEQFF
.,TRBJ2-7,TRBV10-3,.,TGTGCCATCGGGGCAGGGGTAGACTACGAGCAGTACTTC,CAIGAGVDYEQYF
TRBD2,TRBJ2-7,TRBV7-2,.,TGTGCCAGCAGCTACAATCGACTAGCAGAGCAGTACTTC,CASSYNRLAEQYF
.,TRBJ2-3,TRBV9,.,TGTGCCAGCAGCGAAGCCGGGACTTCTACAGATACGCAGTATTTT,CASSEAGTSTDTQYF
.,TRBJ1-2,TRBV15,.,TGTGCCACCAGCAGGGGCAGGGAGGATGGCTACACCTTC,CATSRGREDGYTF
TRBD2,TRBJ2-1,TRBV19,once,TGTGCCACTTCTTACGGCGGGAGCTCCTACAATGAGCAGTTCTTC,CATSYGGSSYNEQFF
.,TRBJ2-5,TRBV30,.,TGTGCCTGGAGTGTACTAGGGCAGCAAGAGACCCAGTACTTC,CAWSVLGQQETQYF
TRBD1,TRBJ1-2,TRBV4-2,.,TGTGCCAGCAGCCAAGTTGAGACAGGGGAGCTTGGCTACACCTTC,CASSQVETGELGYTF
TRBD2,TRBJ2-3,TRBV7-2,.,TGTGCCAGCAGCCCAGGAGGTAGCGGGAGTGCCGATACGCAGTATTTT,CASSPGGSGSADTQYF
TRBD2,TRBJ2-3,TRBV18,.,TGTGCCAGCTCACCTTCTAGCGGGAGTAGAGATACGCAGTATTTT,CASSPSSGSRDTQYF
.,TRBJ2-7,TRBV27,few,TGTGCCAGCAGTTTCGGAACGGCAGGGGACGAGCAGTACTTC,CASSFGTAGDEQYF